Below are 13 T cell receptor beta chains sequenced from a single sample in a study of blood T cell repertoires in COVID-19. Assay used: immunoSEQ multiplex PCR; TCRdb lists only in-frame clones, some missing. Seen here are roughly 140,000 clones, 84% observed once, and the top ten hold roughly 2.2%. Sequencing was done on a sample of peripheral blood. The receptors originated from an older man with acute or convalescent COVID-19.

The chain combines TRBV5-4 with TRBJ2-7; TRBD2 matches at 10 bases. Germline trimming cut 2 bases from V and 5 bases from J; bases unmatched to any gene: 4. Germline CDR1 is SGHNT and CDR2 is YYREEE (reference sequence). The CDR3 has 14 amino acids. The CDR3 spells CASSLAGGANEQYF. Here the CDR3 DNA reads TGTGCCAGCAGCTTAGCGGGGGGGGCCAACGAGCAGTACTTC.

CDR3 DNA: TGTGCCAGCAGCTTAGTGGCGAGGGGAAACACCATATATTTT. This gives the protein CASSLVARGNTIYF. The chain is built from TRBV7-8 and TRBJ1-3; D unresolved. Germline V gene lookup returns CDR1 SGHVS and CDR2 FQNEAQ. The CDR3 consists of 14 residues. Trimming left V 1 base short and J 4 bases short, with 8 bases between.

CDR3 residues: CASSPPPGQGGGYGYTF. The CDR3 DNA reads as TGTGCCAGCTCACCCCCCCCGGGACAGGGGGGGGGCTATGGCTACACCTTC. This chain uses TRBV18 with TRBJ1-2; 11 bases fit TRBD1. The germline V gene encodes CDR1 KGHSH and CDR2 LQKENI. The junction had 10 bases not matched to a gene; V was cut back by 3 bases and J by 4 bases. The CDR3 loop spans 17 amino acids. The full variable domain, rest sourced from reference TRBV18 and TRBJ1-2, is NAGVMQNPRHLVRRRGQEARLRCSPMKGHSHVYWYRQLPEEGLKFMVYLQKENIIDESGMPKERFSAEFPKEGPSILRIQQVVRGDSAAYFCASSPPPGQGGGYGYTFGSGTRLTVV.

The chain carries TRBV7-9 and TRBJ2-1, with D hard to call. The CDR3 is 14 amino acids. CDR1 and CDR2 (germline): SEHNR, FQNEAQ (reference sequence). V was trimmed by 4 bases and J by 2 bases, leaving 9 bases between them. This chain's CDR3 is CASSYGATYNEQFF. The CDR3 nucleotides read TGTGCCAGCAGCTACGGAGCTACCTACAATGAGCAGTTCTTC. The full variable domain, rest sourced from reference TRBV7-9 and TRBJ2-1, is DTGVSQNPRHKITKRGQNVTFRCDPISEHNRLYWYRQTLGQGPEFLTYFQNEAQLEKSRLLSDRFSAERPKGSFSTLEIQRTEQGDSAMYLCASSYGATYNEQFFGPGTRLTVL.

This chain links TRBV7-2 with TRBJ2-7, with TRBD2 matching over 14 bases. This CDR3 region has 18 residues. Germline V gene sequence: CDR1 SGHTA, CDR2 FQGNSA. V was pared by 5 bases and J by 5 bases, with 14 bases of the junction left unmatched. CDR3 nucleotides: TGTGCCAGCAGCCCCACGCCCCGACTAGCGGGAGGGCCGAACGAGCAGTACTTC. Amino acids: CASSPTPRLAGGPNEQYF.

This sequence joins TRBV3-1 (or the pseudogene TRBV3-2) and TRBJ2-1, with 7 bases aligning to TRBD2. The V gene's germline CDR1 is LGHDT and CDR2 YNNKEL (reference sequence). The CDR3 is 15 residues long. V shed 2 bases, J shed 2 bases, and the junction held 3 bases outside the gene matches. As DNA, the CDR3 is TGTGCCAGCAGCCAAAGTCGGGGGGCCTACAATGAGCAGTTCTTC. Protein: CASSQSRGAYNEQFF.

The chain couples TRBV7-2 to TRBJ1-6; 8 nucleotides align to TRBD1. The germline V gene has CDR1 SGHTA and CDR2 FQGNSA. With 5 bases clipped from V and 11 bases from J, the junction kept 11 bases outside the gene matches. This CDR3 is built from 15 residues. The CDR3 bases are TGTGCCAGCAGCCCTCCGGGACAGGCAAGGGCACCCCTCCACTTT. Translated: CASSPPGQARAPLHF.

The chain carries TRBV7-2 and TRBJ2-5, with a possible D match to TRBD2 (5 bases). This CDR3 has 14 amino acids. Per the germline V gene, CDR1 is SGHTA and CDR2 is FQGNSA. The germline V and J ends were trimmed by 2 bases and 5 bases, with 12 bases remaining between them. Here the CDR3 reads CASSLSSPKETQYF. The CDR3 DNA reads as TGTGCCAGCAGCTTATCTAGCCCGAAGGAGACCCAGTACTTC.

The CDR3 DNA is TGTGCCACCAGCAGGGGAGATCAGCCCCAGCATTTT. The encoded protein is CATSRGDQPQHF. The V gene is TRBV15, the J gene TRBJ1-5, with D unresolved. Germline lookup yields CDR1 LNHNV and CDR2 YYDKDF (reference sequence). The CDR3 has 12 amino acids. Trimming took off 3 bases at V and 5 bases at J, with 5 bases between the two ends.

J is TRBJ2-7 and V is TRBV10-3; maybe TRBD1 (8 bases). CDR1 is ENHRY, CDR2 SYGVKD, per germline. The CDR3 has 16 amino acids. V lost 5 bases and J 4 bases, leaving 21 bases between the germline ends. The CDR3 DNA reads as TGTGCCATCAGTCAATTTGGACAGGGACTAAGTTACGAGCAGTACTTC. Its protein product is CAISQFGQGLSYEQYF.

The V and J genes are TRBV19 and TRBJ1-2; the match to TRBD1 covers 9 bases. Germline loops: CDR1 LNHDA, CDR2 SQIVND (reference sequence). The ends lost 6 bases at V and 8 bases at J; junction bases unmatched: 13. The CDR3 runs to 15 residues. CDR3 DNA: TGTGCCAGTAGCTCTATGGGACAGGGTCCTACCGGCTACACCTTC. Its protein product is CASSSMGQGPTGYTF.

The chain is built from TRBV9 and TRBJ2-1; the match to TRBD2 covers 11 bases. The length of the CDR3 is 18 residues. CDR1 is SGDLS, CDR2 YYNGEE, per germline. Germline trimming cut 2 bases from V and 0 bases from J; bases unmatched to any gene: 7. CDR3 in DNA: TGTGCCAGCAGCGTTACTAGCGGGGGCGTTTCCTCCTACAATGAGCAGTTCTTC. Residues: CASSVTSGGVSSYNEQFF.

This sequence joins TRBV5-5 and TRBJ1-2; TRBD1 is a possible D gene (6 bases). The CDR3 extends over 13 amino acids. Deletions cut 4 bases from V and 8 bases from J, with 15 bases between. Germline V lookup: CDR1 SGHKS, CDR2 YYEKEE (reference sequence). This chain's CDR3 is CASSPPRGYGYTF. The CDR3 DNA follows: TGTGCCAGCAGCCCCCCCAGGGGATACGGCTACACCTTC. The full variable domain, completed using reference TRBV5-5 and TRBJ1-2, is DAGVTQSPTHLIKTRGQQVTLRCSPISGHKSVSWYQQVLGQGPQFIFQYYEKEERGRGNFPDRFSARQFPNYSSELNVNALLLGDSALYLCASSPPRGYGYTFGSGTRLTVV.